Shown below are 2 T cell receptor beta chains from a single sample sequenced in a study of T cell responses to AZD1222 COVID-19 vaccine. Profiling relied on immunoSEQ multiplex PCR, and the TCRdb table lists in-frame clones only, not all of them. Altogether 150,000 or so clones are present, approximately 87% being singletons, with the ten largest covering 5.5%. Sequences were derived from peripheral blood, sampled on day 0 of MenACWY control vaccination. These TCRs come from an adult in good health.

The chain couples TRBV5-8 to TRBJ1-5, with a tentative D call TRBD1 (6 bases). V was clipped by 2 bases and J by 2 bases, with 26 bases between them. Per germline, CDR1 SGHTS and CDR2 YDEGEE. The CDR3 length is 20 residues. CDR3 DNA: TGTGCCAGCAGCTTTTCCGTCCGTTGGGGGGCTGGTGGGGGCAATCAGCCCCAGCATTTT. Protein product: CASSFSVRWGAGGGNQPQHF.

This chain uses TRBV6-6 with TRBJ1-5, with unresolved D. With 5 bases removed from V and 0 bases from J, the gap between germline ends came to 8 bases. Per germline, CDR1 MNHNY and CDR2 SVGAGI (reference sequence). This CDR3 contains 14 residues. Here the CDR3 DNA reads TGTGCCAGCAGTCCCCCGGATAGCAATCAGCCCCAGCATTTT. The encoded protein is CASSPPDSNQPQHF.